Listed below are T cell receptor beta chains from one sample, sequenced in a study of T-cell memory formation after mild COVID-19. One entry per CDR3 protein, called by TCRdb with MiXCR from the 5' RACE reads. Of roughly 600,000 distinct CDR3 sequences in the sample, roughly 18% were seen once. What was sequenced was PBMCs or a T cell subset sorted from them (not recorded which). The receptors derive from an adult woman who had mild COVID-19 (a few samples of this study predate the infection). Cell type and time point are not known. Both conserved end residues are part of each CDR3. Fields, in order: J gene, V gene, D gene, clone size, CDR3 DNA, CDR3 protein. A D gene is named only where the DNA matches it firmly. Expanded clones get a size class; other rows say once, few or many, or leave the size out.

J gene: TRBJ1-5
V gene: TRBV12-3/TRBV12-4
D gene: NA
clone size: few
CDR3 DNA: TGTGCCAGCAGTTTTGATCCGGGAATCGGGACAACTCCCAGCAATCAGCCCCAGCATTTT
CDR3 protein: CASSFDPGIGTTPSNQPQHF

J gene: TRBJ2-7
V gene: TRBV29-1
D gene: NA
clone size: NA
CDR3 DNA: TGCAGCGTCCGCGCTGAGGGTTACTACGAGCAGTACTTC
CDR3 protein: CSVRAEGYYEQYF

J gene: TRBJ2-3
V gene: TRBV4-1
D gene: NA
clone size: NA
CDR3 DNA: TGCGCCAGCAGCAAGAAGGGGGATACAGATACGCAGTATTTT
CDR3 protein: CASSKKGDTDTQYF

J gene: TRBJ1-4
V gene: TRBV3-1
D gene: NA
clone size: few
CDR3 DNA: TGTGCCAGCAGCGCGTTGCGGGGTGGTGGTGAAAAACTGTTTTTT
CDR3 protein: CASSALRGGGEKLFF

J gene: TRBJ2-2
V gene: TRBV24-1
D gene: TRBD1
clone size: few
CDR3 DNA: TGTGCCACCAGTGAACCGTCGGGACAGAGGAACACCGGGGAGCTGTTTTTT
CDR3 protein: CATSEPSGQRNTGELFF

J gene: TRBJ2-2
V gene: TRBV20-1
D gene: TRBD2
clone size: many
CDR3 DNA: TGCAGTGCTAGCGGCGGGGGGGCCGACGCCGGGGAGCTGTTTTTT
CDR3 protein: CSASGGGADAGELFF

J gene: TRBJ2-7
V gene: TRBV5-8
D gene: NA
clone size: NA
CDR3 DNA: TGTGCCAGCAGCTACCTCGCCGGTTACGAGCAGTACTTC
CDR3 protein: CASSYLAGYEQYF

J gene: TRBJ1-5
V gene: TRBV30
D gene: NA
clone size: NA
CDR3 DNA: TGTGCCTGGAGTGAACAGGGTGATCAGCCCCAGCATTTT
CDR3 protein: CAWSEQGDQPQHF

J gene: TRBJ2-5
V gene: TRBV12-3/TRBV12-4
D gene: NA
clone size: few
CDR3 DNA: TGTGCCAGCAGCCAGCATGGCGAGACCCAGTACTTC
CDR3 protein: CASSQHGETQYF

J gene: TRBJ2-5
V gene: TRBV7-2
D gene: TRBD2
clone size: few
CDR3 DNA: TGTGCCAGCAGCAGATCGCGGGGGGCGTCGGAGACCCAGTACTTC
CDR3 protein: CASSRSRGASETQYF

J gene: TRBJ1-2
V gene: TRBV7-9
D gene: NA
clone size: NA
CDR3 DNA: TGTGCCAGCAGCCCCCCCTGGGACTCTTGGGGTGGCTACACCTTC
CDR3 protein: CASSPPWDSWGGYTF

J gene: TRBJ2-1
V gene: TRBV5-1
D gene: NA
clone size: many
CDR3 DNA: TGCGCCAGTAACCTCAGCCCGGGAGTAGGGGACAATGAGCAGTTCTTC
CDR3 protein: CASNLSPGVGDNEQFF

J gene: TRBJ2-7
V gene: TRBV5-4
D gene: TRBD1
clone size: few
CDR3 DNA: TGTGCCAGCAGCTTGGAACAGGGGCAACGCGAGCAGTACTTC
CDR3 protein: CASSLEQGQREQYF

J gene: TRBJ2-1
V gene: TRBV10-3
D gene: TRBD2
clone size: NA
CDR3 DNA: TGTGCCATCAGTGGCGGGGGAGACGTTTACAATGAGCAGTTCTTC
CDR3 protein: CAISGGGDVYNEQFF

J gene: TRBJ1-2
V gene: TRBV5-1
D gene: NA
clone size: once
CDR3 DNA: TGCGCCAGCAGCTATGGGTCCTCCTCTAACTATGGCTACACCTTC
CDR3 protein: CASSYGSSSNYGYTF

J gene: TRBJ1-3
V gene: TRBV9
D gene: NA
clone size: NA
CDR3 DNA: TGTGCCAGCAGCGTAGATGGGTCTACTGGAAACACCATATATTTT
CDR3 protein: CASSVDGSTGNTIYF

J gene: TRBJ2-1
V gene: TRBV19
D gene: TRBD2
clone size: NA
CDR3 DNA: TGTGCCAGTAGCACTAGCGGGCCACTGAAATCCTACAATGAGCAGTTCTTC
CDR3 protein: CASSTSGPLKSYNEQFF

J gene: TRBJ1-5
V gene: TRBV24-1
D gene: NA
clone size: NA
CDR3 DNA: TGTGCCACCAGTGATACCAGGGCCCCTCAGCCCCAGCATTTT
CDR3 protein: CATSDTRAPQPQHF

J gene: TRBJ2-4
V gene: TRBV18
D gene: NA
clone size: few
CDR3 DNA: TGTGCCAGCTCAGCCCAAGGCGGCGGTGGCAAAAACATTCAGTACTTC
CDR3 protein: CASSAQGGGGKNIQYF

J gene: TRBJ1-1
V gene: TRBV7-9
D gene: NA
clone size: few
CDR3 DNA: TGTGCCAGCAGCTTAGCGGTCACCAGGGAGGAAAGCGCTGAAGCTTTCTTT
CDR3 protein: CASSLAVTREESAEAFF

J gene: TRBJ2-7
V gene: TRBV24-1
D gene: NA
clone size: few
CDR3 DNA: TGTGCCACCAGTGATTTGGAGGGGCGGTACGAGCAGTACTTC
CDR3 protein: CATSDLEGRYEQYF

J gene: TRBJ1-1
V gene: TRBV4-1
D gene: NA
clone size: NA
CDR3 DNA: TGCGCCAGCAGCCAAGCAGCGGTAATGAACACTGAAGCTTTCTTT
CDR3 protein: CASSQAAVMNTEAFF

J gene: TRBJ2-4
V gene: TRBV7-2
D gene: TRBD1
clone size: NA
CDR3 DNA: TGTGCCAGCAGCGTAAGGACAGGCAGAGCCAAAAACATTCAGTACTTC
CDR3 protein: CASSVRTGRAKNIQYF

J gene: TRBJ2-7
V gene: TRBV5-5
D gene: NA
clone size: NA
CDR3 DNA: TGTGCCAGCAGCGTGAACTCCTACGAGCAGTACTTC
CDR3 protein: CASSVNSYEQYF

J gene: TRBJ1-1
V gene: TRBV9
D gene: NA
clone size: few
CDR3 DNA: TGTGCCAGCAGCGCGGTGGGTCTGAACACTGAAGCTTTCTTT
CDR3 protein: CASSAVGLNTEAFF

J gene: TRBJ2-7
V gene: TRBV25-1
D gene: NA
clone size: NA
CDR3 DNA: TGTGCCAGCAGTAACAGGGCCGCAGGCGAGCAGTACTTC
CDR3 protein: CASSNRAAGEQYF

J gene: TRBJ2-1
V gene: TRBV5-1
D gene: TRBD2
clone size: NA
CDR3 DNA: TGCGCCAGCAGCTCGGGGACTAGCGGGAGTACCTACAATGAGCAGTTCTTC
CDR3 protein: CASSSGTSGSTYNEQFF

J gene: TRBJ2-7
V gene: TRBV6-5
D gene: TRBD1
clone size: few
CDR3 DNA: TGTGCCAGCAGAGAAGGGACAGGGGCCTACGAGCAGTACTTC
CDR3 protein: CASREGTGAYEQYF

J gene: TRBJ2-7
V gene: TRBV24-1
D gene: TRBD1
clone size: NA
CDR3 DNA: TGTGCCACCAGTGATACATCCGGGACAGCTATCTACGAGCAGTACTTC
CDR3 protein: CATSDTSGTAIYEQYF

J gene: TRBJ2-5
V gene: TRBV24-1
D gene: TRBD1
clone size: NA
CDR3 DNA: TGTGCCACCAGTGATTCGGGACAGGGAGTAGGAGAGACCCAGTACTTC
CDR3 protein: CATSDSGQGVGETQYF

J gene: TRBJ2-1
V gene: TRBV7-6
D gene: TRBD2
clone size: few
CDR3 DNA: TGTGCCAGCAGCTCCGGGACTAGCCTACTATCCTACAATGAGCAGTTCTTC
CDR3 protein: CASSSGTSLLSYNEQFF

J gene: TRBJ1-1
V gene: TRBV11-2
D gene: NA
clone size: NA
CDR3 DNA: TGTGCCAGCAGCTTAGATATCAGCACTGAAGCTTTCTTT
CDR3 protein: CASSLDISTEAFF

J gene: TRBJ1-1
V gene: TRBV24-1
D gene: TRBD1
clone size: NA
CDR3 DNA: TGTGCCACCAGTGACCATAAGACAGGGGGCGTCTCTGAAGCTTTCTTT
CDR3 protein: CATSDHKTGGVSEAFF

J gene: TRBJ2-7
V gene: TRBV11-3
D gene: NA
clone size: NA
CDR3 DNA: TGTGCCAGCAGCCCAGGGAGTTGGGCCTACGAGCAGTACTTC
CDR3 protein: CASSPGSWAYEQYF

J gene: TRBJ2-5
V gene: TRBV7-9
D gene: NA
clone size: few
CDR3 DNA: TGTGCCACCCACTCGGACAAAGAGACCCAGTACTTC
CDR3 protein: CATHSDKETQYF

J gene: TRBJ2-1
V gene: TRBV7-2
D gene: TRBD2
clone size: NA
CDR3 DNA: TGTGCCAGCAGCTTAGAAGGCCTAGCGGGGGGGCCTGATTTCAATGAGCAGTTCTTC
CDR3 protein: CASSLEGLAGGPDFNEQFF

J gene: TRBJ2-2
V gene: TRBV7-8
D gene: NA
clone size: NA
CDR3 DNA: TGTGCCAGCAGCCAGGACTGGATCACCGGGGAGCTGTTTTTT
CDR3 protein: CASSQDWITGELFF

J gene: TRBJ2-5
V gene: TRBV27
D gene: TRBD1
clone size: NA
CDR3 DNA: TGTGCCAGCAGTTTATGGGACAGGGAGACCCAGTACTTC
CDR3 protein: CASSLWDRETQYF

J gene: TRBJ2-7
V gene: TRBV20-1
D gene: NA
clone size: NA
CDR3 DNA: TGCAGTGCTAGAGATCTCTTAGGAATCGAGACCTACGAGCAGTACTTC
CDR3 protein: CSARDLLGIETYEQYF

J gene: TRBJ1-2
V gene: TRBV7-3
D gene: TRBD1
clone size: NA
CDR3 DNA: TGTGCCAGCAGCCCTCCCGGGGACAGGGGGCCCCTTAGGTATGGCTACACCTTC
CDR3 protein: CASSPPGDRGPLRYGYTF

J gene: TRBJ1-1
V gene: TRBV7-8
D gene: TRBD1
clone size: NA
CDR3 DNA: TGTGCCAGCAGCGTAAGCCGGGACAGGGTTACCGTTGAAGCTTTCTTT
CDR3 protein: CASSVSRDRVTVEAFF

J gene: TRBJ1-2
V gene: TRBV7-2
D gene: NA
clone size: few
CDR3 DNA: TGTGCCAGCAGCTTAGCGGGTCATGGCTACACCTTC
CDR3 protein: CASSLAGHGYTF

J gene: TRBJ2-5
V gene: TRBV4-1
D gene: NA
clone size: few
CDR3 DNA: TGCGCCAGCAGCCAAGAGGCGGGTTTGAGAGAGACCCAGTACTTC
CDR3 protein: CASSQEAGLRETQYF

J gene: TRBJ1-2
V gene: TRBV4-2
D gene: NA
clone size: few
CDR3 DNA: TGTGCCAGCAGCCAAGAGCAGGGAGACTATGGCTACACCTTC
CDR3 protein: CASSQEQGDYGYTF

J gene: TRBJ1-2
V gene: TRBV5-1
D gene: NA
clone size: few
CDR3 DNA: TGCGCCAGCAGCGCCTGGGGGCGCGACACCAACTATGGCTACACCTTC
CDR3 protein: CASSAWGRDTNYGYTF

J gene: TRBJ1-5
V gene: TRBV20-1
D gene: NA
clone size: NA
CDR3 DNA: TGCAGTGCTAGAGCAGGGGGCAATCAGCCCCAGCATTTT
CDR3 protein: CSARAGGNQPQHF

J gene: TRBJ1-1
V gene: TRBV29-1
D gene: NA
clone size: NA
CDR3 DNA: TGCAGCCACCCGGGGGCGGGCACTGAAGCTTTCTTT
CDR3 protein: CSHPGAGTEAFF

J gene: TRBJ2-3
V gene: TRBV5-4
D gene: NA
clone size: NA
CDR3 DNA: TGTGCCAGCAGCCTCGAGAAGGCTTCAGATACGCAGTATTTT
CDR3 protein: CASSLEKASDTQYF

J gene: TRBJ1-6
V gene: TRBV6-4
D gene: NA
clone size: few
CDR3 DNA: TGTGCGACCTCGGAGACGGAGGATTCACCCCTCCACTTT
CDR3 protein: CATSETEDSPLHF

J gene: TRBJ2-1
V gene: TRBV2
D gene: NA
clone size: few
CDR3 DNA: TGTGCCAGCAGTGACACCGGGGAGAGCTCCTACAATGAGCAGTTCTTC
CDR3 protein: CASSDTGESSYNEQFF

J gene: TRBJ2-3
V gene: TRBV7-9
D gene: NA
clone size: few
CDR3 DNA: TGTGCCAGCAGTCTAACTCTCCTTGGGGCCCGCCGGGACACGCAGTATTTT
CDR3 protein: CASSLTLLGARRDTQYF

J gene: TRBJ2-2
V gene: TRBV3-1
D gene: NA
clone size: NA
CDR3 DNA: TGTGCCAGCAGCCAAGTAGGGGGAATCACCGGGGAGCTGTTTTTT
CDR3 protein: CASSQVGGITGELFF

J gene: TRBJ1-3
V gene: TRBV29-1
D gene: NA
clone size: NA
CDR3 DNA: TGCAGCGTTGAAGATGGCGGAAACACCATATATTTT
CDR3 protein: CSVEDGGNTIYF